This T cell receptor beta chain came from a study of cytomegalovirus exposure and HLA in healthy donors. Study-wide findings and caveats: Rates of TCR association differed by HLA locus in a later analysis, with DRB1 highest and HLA-C lowest. About 87% or about 30% of the time was how often most TCR beta V segments were productive, according to an earlier analysis. In a later analysis, specific HLA alleles were associated with around 17,000 TCR beta sequences at a 0.05 false discovery rate. Accurate prediction of most subjects' HLA-A and HLA-B alleles from TCR beta sequences was reported.

Germline CDR1 LGHNA, CDR2 YNFKEQ. Trimming at V came to 2 bases and at J to 3 bases, leaving 4 bases not matched to a gene. CDR3 length equals 14 residues. A remark on this clone: Antigen unknown.

The study ran its PCR with 60 Vbeta and 13 Jbeta primers. Using immunoSEQ multiplex PCR, the repertoire was profiled, and TCRdb retains in-frame clones only, with some absent. The top ten clones hold just over 50% of a sample with tens of thousands of clones, around 75% of them seen once. The sequence was collected from a middle-aged man in good health and CMV-seropositive. This chain links TRBV4-2 with TRBJ2-7; 7 bases fit TRBD2. The sample taken for sequencing was PBMCs. CDR3 coding DNA: TGTGCCAGCAGCCAAAGCGGGGCCTTCTACGAGCAGTACTTC. Translating gives CASSQSGAFYEQYF.